Sequencing of this T cell receptor beta chain was carried out in a study of blood T cell repertoires in COVID-19 (dated by TCRdb to the early 2020s). For the study in its entirety: The collaborator samples originated in the United States, Italy and Spain and spanned the acute and convalescent phases of COVID-19. The prospective study material was composed of cDNA or gDNA derived from T cells, B-cell-depleted T cells, or PBMCs. Subjects who had been exposed to COVID-19, were actively infected with it, or had recovered from it provided the deeply sampled blood TCRbeta repertoires that made up the dataset. The repertoires were released in a freely available public database intended as a resource for research on the immune response to SARS-CoV-2. The samples were drawn from the first 160 participants of the ongoing ImmuneRACE study and from 1,254 subjects provided by 6 global collaborators. Sample metadata almost always included a de-identified subject ID, COVID-19 status, age in years and sex. Where available, HLA class I and class II types were taken from metadata supplied by the sample provider and were not determined by assay-based typing. Broader findings and caveats from the paper: Clinical and demographic metadata were provided uncurated, with the amount varying by source and participant.

As for this clone: Its antigen has not been determined. Base qualities are not at hand, and no much larger clone is one base apart.

Trimming takes 2 bases from V and 1 base from J, and the germline ends sit 5 bases apart. CDR1 is given as MGHDK and CDR2 as SYGVNS, both from the germline V gene. The CDR3 contains 14 residues, cysteine and phenylalanine counted. Left in the record is the CDR3 DNA by itself, 42 bases read in frame from the first base. TCRbeta CDR3 regions were amplified from genomic DNA using the immunoSEQ Assay, a bias-controlled multiplex PCR. The original methods were these. The number of nucleated cells in each sample was estimated by amplification of reference gene primers within the assay. To quantify the absolute abundance of each unique TCRbeta CDR3 rearrangement, sequence reads were collapsed and filtered. Productive Simpson clonality was computed per sample as the square root of Simpson's diversity index over productive rearrangements. The clones in this table, taken by TCRdb from immuneACCESS, are in-frame only. Not every clone is retained; where verified, under half of the shortfall comes from an unresolved V gene, and the cause of the rest is unknown. Clone size and V and J calls were adopted from that table, with D and trimming inferred from the DNA. The sample table lists about 180,000 clones, around 85% of them with a count of one. The ten largest clonotypes hold roughly 6% of the sample.

In the prospective study, participants were about 18 to 90 years old, resided in under 30 geographic areas of the United States, and were enrolled through a virtual design. Cohort assignment in the prospective study relied on participant-reported clinical history from a screening survey and a study questionnaire. Recovered participants in ImmuneRACE Cohort 3 were defined by two consecutive negative NP/OP PCR tests, clearance by a healthcare professional, or resolution of symptoms. Mobile phlebotomists in the prospective study collected whole blood, serum and a nasopharyngeal or oropharyngeal swab from every participant. Over a roughly two-month period, participants in the prospective study had the option of providing additional blood draws and questionnaires. Blood samples from the prospective study were shipped frozen or at room temperature prior to DNA extraction.

This TCR was recovered from a man aged 35-49 years who had recovered from COVID-19. The rearranged chain carries TRBV25-1 and TRBJ1-4, with the D gene not clear enough to name. The specimen sequenced was PBMCs or T cells enriched from blood (not recorded which). The nucleotide sequence is given as TGTGCCAGCAGTGAAGAGGGAACTAATGAAAAACTGTTTTTT. This sequence encodes CASSEEGTNEKLFF.